A single T cell receptor beta chain is shown here with its context. V lost 2 bases, J lost 0 bases, and 11 bases lay in between. The CDR3 runs 16 residues. Germline CDR1 is SGHDN and CDR2 is FVKESK. TCRdb's copy holds only in-frame clones and misses some; the assay was immunoSEQ multiplex PCR. Among approximately 170,000 clones listed, around 89% were seen once. The record originates from a study of blood T cell repertoires in COVID-19. The receptor was isolated from a man in his fifties or sixties with acute or convalescent COVID-19. V and J are TRBV14 and TRBJ1-3; D is unresolved. The sequenced sample was peripheral blood. CDR3 protein: CASSQFGLTSGNTIYF. The CDR3 DNA is TGTGCCAGCAGCCAATTCGGACTTACCTCTGGAAACACCATATATTTT.